The clone carrying this T cell receptor beta chain was seen ten or more times. What it recognizes is unknown. CDR3 length: 15 amino acids. From germline, CDR1 is SGHTA and CDR2 FQGNSA. V dropped 2 bases and J dropped 4; count of bases not matched to a gene: 5. From approximately 430 ng of RNA, a library with molecular barcoded alpha/delta and beta/gamma adaptors was made. TCRdb analysed the reads with MiXCR anew, one entry per CDR3 protein. Here the sample spans about 62,000 distinct CDR3 sequences, about 19% being singletons. This sample was taken from a study of read filtering for tumor transcriptome and immune sequencing. At the level of the study: Per sample, TCR-region reads ranged about 4.05 to 10.27 million by IR-seq, roughly 75 to 1,400 by RNA-seq.

Study results and limitations: Sorted CD138-negative bone marrow cells were not purified T cells.

The chain is built from TRBV7-2 and TRBJ1-1; 9 bases line up with TRBD1. This clonotype was sampled from a donor at least 40 years old with multiple myeloma. The sequenced sample consisted of a population of CD138-negative cells sorted from bone marrow. CDR3 loop: CASSLMGQGTTEAFF. In DNA, the CDR3 is TGTGCCAGCAGCTTAATGGGACAGGGAACCACTGAAGCTTTCTTT.